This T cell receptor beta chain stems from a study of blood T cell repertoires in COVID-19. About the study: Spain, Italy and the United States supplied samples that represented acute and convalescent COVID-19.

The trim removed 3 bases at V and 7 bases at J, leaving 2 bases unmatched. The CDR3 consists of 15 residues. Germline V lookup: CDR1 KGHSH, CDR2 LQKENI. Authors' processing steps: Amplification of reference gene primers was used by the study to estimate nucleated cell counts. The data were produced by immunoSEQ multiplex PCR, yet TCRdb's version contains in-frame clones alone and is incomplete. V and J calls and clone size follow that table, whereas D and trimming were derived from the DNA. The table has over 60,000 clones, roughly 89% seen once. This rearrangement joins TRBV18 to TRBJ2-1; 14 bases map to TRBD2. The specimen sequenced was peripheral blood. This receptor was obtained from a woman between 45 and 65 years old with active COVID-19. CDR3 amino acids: CASSPGLAGVNEQFF. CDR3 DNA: TGTGCCAGCTCACCGGGACTAGCGGGAGTTAATGAGCAGTTCTTC. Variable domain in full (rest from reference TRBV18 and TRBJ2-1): NAGVMQNPRHLVRRRGQEARLRCSPMKGHSHVYWYRQLPEEGLKFMVYLQKENIIDESGMPKERFSAEFPKEGPSILRIQQVVRGDSAAYFCASSPGLAGVNEQFFGPGTRLTVL.